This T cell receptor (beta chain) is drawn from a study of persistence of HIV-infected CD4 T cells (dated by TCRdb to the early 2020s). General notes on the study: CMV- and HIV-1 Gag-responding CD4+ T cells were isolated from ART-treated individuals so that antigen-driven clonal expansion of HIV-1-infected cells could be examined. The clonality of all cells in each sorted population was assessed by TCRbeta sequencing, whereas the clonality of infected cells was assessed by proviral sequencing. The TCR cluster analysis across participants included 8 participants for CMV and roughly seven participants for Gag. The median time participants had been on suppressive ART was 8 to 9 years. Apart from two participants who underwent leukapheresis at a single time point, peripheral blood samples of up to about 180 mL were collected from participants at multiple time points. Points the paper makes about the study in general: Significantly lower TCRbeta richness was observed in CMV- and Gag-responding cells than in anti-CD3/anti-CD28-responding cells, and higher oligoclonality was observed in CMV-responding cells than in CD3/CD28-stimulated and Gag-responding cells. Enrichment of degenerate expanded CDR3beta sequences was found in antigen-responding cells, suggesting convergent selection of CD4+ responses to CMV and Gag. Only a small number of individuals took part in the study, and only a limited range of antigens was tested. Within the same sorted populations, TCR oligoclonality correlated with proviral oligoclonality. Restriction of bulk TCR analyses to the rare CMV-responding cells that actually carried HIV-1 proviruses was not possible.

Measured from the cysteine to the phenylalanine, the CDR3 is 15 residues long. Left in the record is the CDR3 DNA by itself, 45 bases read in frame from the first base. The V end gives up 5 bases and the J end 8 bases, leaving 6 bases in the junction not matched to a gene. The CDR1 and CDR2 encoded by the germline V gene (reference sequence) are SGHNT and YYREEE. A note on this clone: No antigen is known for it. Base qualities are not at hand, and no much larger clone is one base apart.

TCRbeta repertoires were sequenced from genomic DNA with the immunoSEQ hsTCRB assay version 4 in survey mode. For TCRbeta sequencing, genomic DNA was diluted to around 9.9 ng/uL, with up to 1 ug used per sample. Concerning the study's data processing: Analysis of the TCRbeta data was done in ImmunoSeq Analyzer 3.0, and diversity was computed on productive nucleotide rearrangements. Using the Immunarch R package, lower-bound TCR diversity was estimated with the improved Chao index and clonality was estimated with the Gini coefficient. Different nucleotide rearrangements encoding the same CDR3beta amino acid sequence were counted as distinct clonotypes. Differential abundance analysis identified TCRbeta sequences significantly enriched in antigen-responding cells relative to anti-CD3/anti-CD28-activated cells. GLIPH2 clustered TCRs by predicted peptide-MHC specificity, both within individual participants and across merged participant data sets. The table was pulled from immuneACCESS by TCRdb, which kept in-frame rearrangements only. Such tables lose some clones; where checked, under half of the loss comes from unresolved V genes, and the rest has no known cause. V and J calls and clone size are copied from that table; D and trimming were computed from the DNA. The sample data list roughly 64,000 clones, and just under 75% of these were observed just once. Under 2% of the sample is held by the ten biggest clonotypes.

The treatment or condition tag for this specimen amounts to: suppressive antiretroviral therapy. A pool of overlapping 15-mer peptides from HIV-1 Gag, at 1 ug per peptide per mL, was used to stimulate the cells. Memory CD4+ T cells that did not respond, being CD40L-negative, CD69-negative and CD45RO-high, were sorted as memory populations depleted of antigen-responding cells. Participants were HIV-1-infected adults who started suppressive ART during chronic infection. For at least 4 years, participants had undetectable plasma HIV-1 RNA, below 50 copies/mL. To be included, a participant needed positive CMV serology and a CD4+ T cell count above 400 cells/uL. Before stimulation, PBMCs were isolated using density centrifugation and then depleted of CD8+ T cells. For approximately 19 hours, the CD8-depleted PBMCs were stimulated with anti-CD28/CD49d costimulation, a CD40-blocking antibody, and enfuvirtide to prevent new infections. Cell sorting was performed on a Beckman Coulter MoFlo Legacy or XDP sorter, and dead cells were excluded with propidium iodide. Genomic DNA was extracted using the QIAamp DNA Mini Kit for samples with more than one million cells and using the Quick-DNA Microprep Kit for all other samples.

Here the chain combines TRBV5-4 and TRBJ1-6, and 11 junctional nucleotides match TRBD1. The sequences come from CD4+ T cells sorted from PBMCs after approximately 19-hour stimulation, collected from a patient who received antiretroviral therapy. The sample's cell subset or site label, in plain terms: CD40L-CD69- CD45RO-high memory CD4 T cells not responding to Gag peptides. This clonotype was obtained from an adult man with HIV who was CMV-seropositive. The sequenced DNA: TGTGCCAGCAGTTGGGGGACAGGGGGTTATTCACCCCTCCACTTT. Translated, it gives CASSWGTGGYSPLHF.